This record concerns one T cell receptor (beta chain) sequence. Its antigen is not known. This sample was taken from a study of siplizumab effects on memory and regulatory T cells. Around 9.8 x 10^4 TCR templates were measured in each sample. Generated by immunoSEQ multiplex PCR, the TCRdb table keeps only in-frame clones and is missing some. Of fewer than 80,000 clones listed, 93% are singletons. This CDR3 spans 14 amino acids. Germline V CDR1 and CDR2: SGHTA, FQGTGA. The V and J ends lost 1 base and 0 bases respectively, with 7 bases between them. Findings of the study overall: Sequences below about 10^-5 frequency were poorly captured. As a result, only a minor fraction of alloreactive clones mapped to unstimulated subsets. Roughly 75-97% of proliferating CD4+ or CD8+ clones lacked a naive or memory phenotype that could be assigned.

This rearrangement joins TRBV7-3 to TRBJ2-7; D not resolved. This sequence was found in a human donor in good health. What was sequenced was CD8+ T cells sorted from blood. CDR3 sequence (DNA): TGTGCCAGCAGCTTAAGGGTCCTCTCCTACGAGCAGTACTTC. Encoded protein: CASSLRVLSYEQYF.